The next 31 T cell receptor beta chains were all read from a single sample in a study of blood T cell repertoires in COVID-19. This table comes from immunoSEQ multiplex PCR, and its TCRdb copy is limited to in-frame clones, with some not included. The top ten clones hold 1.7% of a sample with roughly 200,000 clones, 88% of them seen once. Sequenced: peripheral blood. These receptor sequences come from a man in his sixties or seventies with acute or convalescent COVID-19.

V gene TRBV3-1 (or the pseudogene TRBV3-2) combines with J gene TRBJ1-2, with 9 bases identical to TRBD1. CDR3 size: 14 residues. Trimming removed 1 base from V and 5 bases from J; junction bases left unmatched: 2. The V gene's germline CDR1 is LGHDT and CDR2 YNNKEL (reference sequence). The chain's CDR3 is CASSQGTGEYGYTF. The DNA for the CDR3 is TGTGCCAGCAGCCAAGGGACAGGGGAGTATGGCTACACCTTC.

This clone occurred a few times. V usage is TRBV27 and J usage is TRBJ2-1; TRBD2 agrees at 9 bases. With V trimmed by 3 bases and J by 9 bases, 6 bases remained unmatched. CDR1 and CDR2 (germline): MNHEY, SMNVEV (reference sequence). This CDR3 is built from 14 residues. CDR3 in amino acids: CASSFVLAGSEQFF. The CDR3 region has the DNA TGTGCCAGCAGTTTCGTCCTAGCGGGAAGTGAGCAGTTCTTC.

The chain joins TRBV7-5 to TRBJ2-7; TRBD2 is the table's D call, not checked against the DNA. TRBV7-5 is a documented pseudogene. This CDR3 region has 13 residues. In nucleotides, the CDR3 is TGTGTCAAGGGGCGGGACCAAGGGGAGGAGCAGTACTTC. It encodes CVKGRDQGEEQYF.

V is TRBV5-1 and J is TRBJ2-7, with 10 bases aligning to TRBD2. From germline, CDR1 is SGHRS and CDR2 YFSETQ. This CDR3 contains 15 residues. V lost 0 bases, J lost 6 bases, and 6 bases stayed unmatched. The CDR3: CASSLVASGSREQYF. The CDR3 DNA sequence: TGCGCCAGCAGCTTGGTGGCTAGCGGGAGCCGCGAGCAGTACTTC.

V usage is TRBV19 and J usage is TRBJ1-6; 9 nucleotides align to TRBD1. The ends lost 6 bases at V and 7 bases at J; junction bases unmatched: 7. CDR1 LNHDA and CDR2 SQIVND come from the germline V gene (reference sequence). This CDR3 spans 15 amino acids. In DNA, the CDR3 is TGTGCCAGTAGCACCGGGACAGGGTACAATTCACCCCTCCACTTT. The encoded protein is CASSTGTGYNSPLHF.

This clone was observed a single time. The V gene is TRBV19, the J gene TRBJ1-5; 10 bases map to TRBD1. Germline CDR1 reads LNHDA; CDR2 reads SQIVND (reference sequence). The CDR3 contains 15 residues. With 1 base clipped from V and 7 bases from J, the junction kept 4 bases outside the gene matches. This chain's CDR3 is CASSIVGTGEQPQHF. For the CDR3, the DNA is TGTGCCAGTAGTATAGTGGGGACAGGGGAGCAGCCCCAGCATTTT.

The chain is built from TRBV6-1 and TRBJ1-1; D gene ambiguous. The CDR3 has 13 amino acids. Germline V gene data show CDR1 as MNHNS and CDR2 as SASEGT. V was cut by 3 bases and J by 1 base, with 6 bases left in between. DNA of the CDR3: TGTGCCAGCAGTGATGGCAGGAACACTGAAGCTTTCTTT. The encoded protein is CASSDGRNTEAFF.

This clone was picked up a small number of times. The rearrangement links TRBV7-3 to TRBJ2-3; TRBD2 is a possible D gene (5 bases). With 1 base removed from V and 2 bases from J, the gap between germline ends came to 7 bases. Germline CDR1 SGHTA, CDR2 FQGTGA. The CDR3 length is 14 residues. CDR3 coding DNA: TGTGCCAGCAGCTTAAGCGGGTACACAGATACGCAGTATTTT. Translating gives CASSLSGYTDTQYF. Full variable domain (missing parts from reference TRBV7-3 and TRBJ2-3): GAGVSQTPSNKVTEKGKYVELRCDPISGHTALYWYRQSLGQGPEFLIYFQGTGAADDSGLPNDRFFAVRPEGSVSTLKIQRTERGDSAVYLCASSLSGYTDTQYFGPGTRLTVL.

As DNA, the CDR3 is TGTGCCAGCAGCTGGGACAGCCCCACCGGGGAGCTGTTTTTT. Protein sequence: CASSWDSPTGELFF. The rearrangement links TRBV5-8 to TRBJ2-2; 7 nucleotides match TRBD1. Germline CDR1 reads SGHTS; CDR2 reads YDEGEE. Losses at the gene ends were 3 bases for V and 4 bases for J; bases not matched to a gene: 3. The CDR3 has 14 residues.

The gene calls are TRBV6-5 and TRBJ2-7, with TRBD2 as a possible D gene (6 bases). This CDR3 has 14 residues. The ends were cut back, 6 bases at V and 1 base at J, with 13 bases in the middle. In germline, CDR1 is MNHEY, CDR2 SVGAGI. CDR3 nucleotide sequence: TGTGCCAGCAGGTCGGGACTGTCGTCCTACGAGCAGTACTTC. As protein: CASRSGLSSYEQYF.

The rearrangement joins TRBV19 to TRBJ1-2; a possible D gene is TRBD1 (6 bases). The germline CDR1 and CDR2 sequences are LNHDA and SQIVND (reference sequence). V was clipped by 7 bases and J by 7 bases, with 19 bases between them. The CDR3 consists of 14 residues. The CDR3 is CASTQRRQGGGYTF. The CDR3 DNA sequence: TGTGCCAGTACCCAGCGACGTCAAGGGGGTGGCTACACCTTC.

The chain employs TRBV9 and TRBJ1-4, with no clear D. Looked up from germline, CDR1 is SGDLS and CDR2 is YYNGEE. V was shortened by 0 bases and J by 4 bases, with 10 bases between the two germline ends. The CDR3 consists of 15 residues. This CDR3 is CASSVGNRDNEKLFF. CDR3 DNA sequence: TGTGCCAGCAGCGTAGGGAACAGAGATAATGAAAAACTGTTTTTT.

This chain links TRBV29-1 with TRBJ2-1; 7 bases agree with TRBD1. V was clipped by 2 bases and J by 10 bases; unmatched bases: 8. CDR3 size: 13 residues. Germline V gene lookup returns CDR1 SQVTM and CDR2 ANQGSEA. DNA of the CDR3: TGCAGCGTTGAAAGGCTACAGGGGCAGGAGCAGTTCTTC. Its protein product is CSVERLQGQEQFF.

DNA of the CDR3: TGTGCCAGCCGGAGAGGAGAGGGACAAGAGACCCAGTACTTC. Translating gives CASRRGEGQETQYF. The chain uses TRBV6-5 and TRBJ2-5; a weak D match, TRBD2 (5 bases). The length of the CDR3 is 14 residues. The ends were cut back, 8 bases at V and 2 bases at J, with 15 bases in the middle. In germline, CDR1 is MNHEY, CDR2 SVGAGI.

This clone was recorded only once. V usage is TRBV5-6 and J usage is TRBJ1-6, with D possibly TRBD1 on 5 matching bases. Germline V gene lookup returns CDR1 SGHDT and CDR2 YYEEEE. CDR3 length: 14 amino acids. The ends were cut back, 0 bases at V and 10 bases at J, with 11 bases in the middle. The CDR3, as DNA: TGTGCCAGCAGCTTGGATGCAGGGCTATCACCCCTCCACTTT. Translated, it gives CASSLDAGLSPLHF.

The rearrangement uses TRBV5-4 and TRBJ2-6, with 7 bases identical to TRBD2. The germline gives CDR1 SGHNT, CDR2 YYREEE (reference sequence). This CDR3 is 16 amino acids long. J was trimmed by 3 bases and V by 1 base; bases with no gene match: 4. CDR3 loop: CASSLRDYGGANVLTF. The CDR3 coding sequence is TGTGCCAGCAGCTTGAGGGACTACGGTGGGGCCAACGTCCTGACTTTC.

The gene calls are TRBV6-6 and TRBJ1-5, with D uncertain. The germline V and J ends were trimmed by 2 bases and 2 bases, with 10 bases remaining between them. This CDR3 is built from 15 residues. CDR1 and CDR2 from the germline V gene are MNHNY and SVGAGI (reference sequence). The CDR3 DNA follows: TGTGCCAGCAGTTACACCCGGGGTGGCAATCAGCCCCAGCATTTT. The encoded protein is CASSYTRGGNQPQHF.

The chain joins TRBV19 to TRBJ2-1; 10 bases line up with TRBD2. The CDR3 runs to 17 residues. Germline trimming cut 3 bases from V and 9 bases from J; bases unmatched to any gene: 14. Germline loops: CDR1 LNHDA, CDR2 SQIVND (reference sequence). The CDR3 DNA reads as TGTGCCAGTAGTATGAAAGGGGAGCGGGAGGGCCCAGGTGAGCAGTTCTTC. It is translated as CASSMKGEREGPGEQFF.

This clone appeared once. CDR3 region: CASSDPSGRVLDSEQYF. The CDR3 nucleotides read TGTGCCAGCAGTGACCCTAGCGGGAGGGTACTTGACTCCGAGCAGTACTTC. This chain connects TRBV6-1 to TRBJ2-7; TRBD2 aligns across 12 bases. The CDR3 has 17 residues. CDR1 and CDR2 (germline): MNHNS, SASEGT. The ends lost 3 bases at V and 6 bases at J; junction bases unmatched: 12.

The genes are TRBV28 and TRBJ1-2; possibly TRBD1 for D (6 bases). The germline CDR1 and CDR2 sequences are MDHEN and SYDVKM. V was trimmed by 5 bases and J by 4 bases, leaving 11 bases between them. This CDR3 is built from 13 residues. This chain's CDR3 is CASSVTGPYGYTF. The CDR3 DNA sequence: TGTGCCAGCAGTGTGACAGGACCCTATGGCTACACCTTC.

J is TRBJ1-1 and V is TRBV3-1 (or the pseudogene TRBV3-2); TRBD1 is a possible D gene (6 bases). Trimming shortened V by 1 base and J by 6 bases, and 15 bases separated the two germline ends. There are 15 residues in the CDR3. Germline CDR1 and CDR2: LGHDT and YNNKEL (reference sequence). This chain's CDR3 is CASSQVTGTGSEAFF. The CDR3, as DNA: TGTGCCAGCAGCCAAGTTACAGGGACCGGGTCTGAAGCTTTCTTT.

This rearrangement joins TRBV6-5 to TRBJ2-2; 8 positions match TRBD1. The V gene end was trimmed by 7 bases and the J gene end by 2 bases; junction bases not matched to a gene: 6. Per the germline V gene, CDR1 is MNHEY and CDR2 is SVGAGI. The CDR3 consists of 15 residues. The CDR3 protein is CASKRQGHNTGELFF. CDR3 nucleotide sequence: TGTGCCAGCAAGCGACAGGGGCACAACACCGGGGAGCTGTTTTTT.

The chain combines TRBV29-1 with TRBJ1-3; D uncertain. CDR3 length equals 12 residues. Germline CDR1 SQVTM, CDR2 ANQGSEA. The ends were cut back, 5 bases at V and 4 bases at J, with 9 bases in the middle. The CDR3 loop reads CSVRESGNTIYF. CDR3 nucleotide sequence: TGCAGCGTTCGAGAGTCCGGAAACACCATATATTTT.

The CDR3: CASSQVRALGYYNEQFF. Here the CDR3 DNA reads TGTGCCAGCAGCCAAGTGAGGGCGTTGGGGTACTACAATGAGCAGTTCTTC. This sequence joins TRBV14 and TRBJ2-1; tentative D call: TRBD2 (5 bases). The germline gives CDR1 SGHDN, CDR2 FVKESK. The CDR3 runs to 17 residues. V was cut by 1 base and J by 3 bases, with 16 bases left in between.

CDR3 region: CASSLYRGGTGELFF. The CDR3 DNA is TGTGCCAGCAGCTTGTACAGGGGTGGAACCGGGGAGCTGTTTTTT. V usage is TRBV5-8 and J usage is TRBJ2-2; 7 positions match TRBD1. The CDR3 covers 15 residues. The trim removed 1 base at V and 5 bases at J, leaving 5 bases unmatched. CDR1 is SGHTS, CDR2 YDEGEE, per germline.

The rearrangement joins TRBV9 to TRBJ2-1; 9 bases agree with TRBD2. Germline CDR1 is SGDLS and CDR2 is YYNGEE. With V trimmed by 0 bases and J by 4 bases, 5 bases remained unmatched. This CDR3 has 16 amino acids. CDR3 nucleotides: TGTGCCAGCAGCGTAGGGGTCCTAGCGGGATACAATGAGCAGTTCTTC. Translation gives CASSVGVLAGYNEQFF.

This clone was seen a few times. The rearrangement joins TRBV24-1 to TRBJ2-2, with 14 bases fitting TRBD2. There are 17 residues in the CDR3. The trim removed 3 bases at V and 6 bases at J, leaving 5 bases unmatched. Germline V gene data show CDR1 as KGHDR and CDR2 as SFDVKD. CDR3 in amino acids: CATSDGTSGRWPGELFF. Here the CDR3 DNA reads TGTGCCACCAGTGATGGGACTAGCGGGAGATGGCCCGGGGAGCTGTTTTTT.

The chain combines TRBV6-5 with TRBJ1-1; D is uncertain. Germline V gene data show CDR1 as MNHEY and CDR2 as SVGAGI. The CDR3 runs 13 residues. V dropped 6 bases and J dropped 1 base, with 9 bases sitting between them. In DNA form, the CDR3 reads TGTGCCAGCAGAAACATATGGAACACTGAAGCTTTCTTT. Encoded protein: CASRNIWNTEAFF.

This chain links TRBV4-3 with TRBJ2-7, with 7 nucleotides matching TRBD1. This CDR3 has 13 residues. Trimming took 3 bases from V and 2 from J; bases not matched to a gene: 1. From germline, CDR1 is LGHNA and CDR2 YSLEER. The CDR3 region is CASSQGQTYEQYF. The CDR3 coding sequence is TGCGCCAGCAGCCAGGGACAGACCTACGAGCAGTACTTC.

CDR3 bases: TGTGCCAGCAGCGCGGGACAGGGGAGAAGGGAGATGAACACTGAAGCTTTCTTT. Translation gives CASSAGQGRREMNTEAFF. J is TRBJ1-1 and V is TRBV7-6, with 10 bases identical to TRBD1. The V gene end was trimmed by 5 bases and the J gene end by 0 bases; junction bases not matched to a gene: 12. Germline CDR1 SGHVS, CDR2 FNYEAQ. The CDR3 is made up of 18 amino acids.

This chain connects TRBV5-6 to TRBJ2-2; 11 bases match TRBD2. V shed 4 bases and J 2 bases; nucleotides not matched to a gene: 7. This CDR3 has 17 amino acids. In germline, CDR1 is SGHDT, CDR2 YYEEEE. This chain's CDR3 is CASSPFLAGGNTGELFF. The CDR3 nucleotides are TGTGCCAGCAGCCCCTTTCTAGCGGGAGGTAACACCGGGGAGCTGTTTTTT.